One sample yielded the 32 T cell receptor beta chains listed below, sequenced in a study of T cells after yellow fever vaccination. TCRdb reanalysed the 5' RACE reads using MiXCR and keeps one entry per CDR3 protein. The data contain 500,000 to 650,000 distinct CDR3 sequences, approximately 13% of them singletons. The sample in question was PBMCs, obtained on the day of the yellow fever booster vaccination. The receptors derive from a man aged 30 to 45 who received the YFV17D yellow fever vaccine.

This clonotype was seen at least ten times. In nucleotides, the CDR3 is TGCAGCGGTGCTGCGGGAATGGAGACCCAGTACTTC. As protein: CSGAAGMETQYF. The V call is TRBV29-1, the J call TRBJ2-5; tentatively, D is TRBD2 (6 bases). Germline CDR1 and CDR2: SQVTM and ANQGSEA. There are 12 residues in the CDR3. V lost 7 bases to trimming and J lost 5 bases, with 14 bases between them.

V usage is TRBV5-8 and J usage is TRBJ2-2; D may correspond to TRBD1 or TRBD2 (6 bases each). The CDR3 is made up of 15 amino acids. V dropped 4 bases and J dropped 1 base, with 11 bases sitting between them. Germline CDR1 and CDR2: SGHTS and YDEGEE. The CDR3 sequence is CASSPKGGNTGELFF. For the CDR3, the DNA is TGTGCCAGCAGCCCGAAGGGGGGGAACACCGGGGAGCTGTTTTTT.

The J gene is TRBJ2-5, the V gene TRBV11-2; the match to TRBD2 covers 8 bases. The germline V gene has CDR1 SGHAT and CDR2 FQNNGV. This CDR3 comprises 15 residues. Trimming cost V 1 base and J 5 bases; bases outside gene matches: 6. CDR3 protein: CASSLAAGGWETQYF. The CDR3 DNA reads TGTGCCAGCAGCTTAGCGGCGGGGGGCTGGGAGACCCAGTACTTC.

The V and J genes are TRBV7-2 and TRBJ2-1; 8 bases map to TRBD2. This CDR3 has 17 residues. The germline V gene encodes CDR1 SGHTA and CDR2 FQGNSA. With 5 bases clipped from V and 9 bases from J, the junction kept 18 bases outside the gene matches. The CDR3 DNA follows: TGTGCCAGCAGCCCCCACCGAGGGACTAGGGGTTCCGCTGAGCAGTTCTTC. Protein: CASSPHRGTRGSAEQFF.

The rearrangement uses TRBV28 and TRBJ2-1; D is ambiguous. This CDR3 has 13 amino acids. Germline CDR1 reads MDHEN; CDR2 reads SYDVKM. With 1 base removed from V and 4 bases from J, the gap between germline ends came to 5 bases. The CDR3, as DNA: TGTGCCAGCAGTTTATTCAGGTACAATGAGCAGTTCTTC. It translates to CASSLFRYNEQFF. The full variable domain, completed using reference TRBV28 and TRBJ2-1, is DVKVTQSSRYLVKRTGEKVFLECVQDMDHENMFWYRQDPGLGLRLIYFSYDVKMKEKGDIPEGYSVSREKKERFSLILESASTNQTSMYLCASSLFRYNEQFFGPGTRLTVL.

DNA for the CDR3: TGTGCCAGCAGATCCCGCCATGAGCAGTTCTTC. Protein sequence: CASRSRHEQFF. The rearrangement joins TRBV6-1 to TRBJ2-1; no reliable D call. The CDR3 is 11 amino acids. V shed 6 bases and J shed 8 bases, with 8 bases lying between them. Germline V CDR1 and CDR2: MNHNS, SASEGT.

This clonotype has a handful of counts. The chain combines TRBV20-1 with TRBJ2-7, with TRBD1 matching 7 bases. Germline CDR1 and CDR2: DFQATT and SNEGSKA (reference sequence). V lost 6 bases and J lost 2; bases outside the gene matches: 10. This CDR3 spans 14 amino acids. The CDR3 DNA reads TGCAGTGCAAGCCTGGACAGGCGTCCCTACGAGCAGTACTTC. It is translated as CSASLDRRPYEQYF.

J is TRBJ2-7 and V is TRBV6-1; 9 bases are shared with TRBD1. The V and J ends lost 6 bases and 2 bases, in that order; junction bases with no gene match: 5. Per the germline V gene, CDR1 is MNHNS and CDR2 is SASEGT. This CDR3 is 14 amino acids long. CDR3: CASRRDRETYEQYF. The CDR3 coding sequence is TGTGCCAGCAGAAGGGACAGGGAGACCTACGAGCAGTACTTC.

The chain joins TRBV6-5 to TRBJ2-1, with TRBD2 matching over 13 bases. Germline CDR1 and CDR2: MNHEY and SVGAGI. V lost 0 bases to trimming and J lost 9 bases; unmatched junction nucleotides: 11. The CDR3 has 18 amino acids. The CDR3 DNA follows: TGTGCCAGCAGTTACTCTGGGAAGGGACTAGCGGGACTGGGTGAGCAGTTCTTC. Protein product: CASSYSGKGLAGLGEQFF.

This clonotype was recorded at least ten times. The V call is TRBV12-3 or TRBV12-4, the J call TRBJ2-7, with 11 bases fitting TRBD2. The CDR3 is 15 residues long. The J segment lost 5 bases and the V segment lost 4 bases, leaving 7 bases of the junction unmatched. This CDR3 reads CASSSLAGGPNEQYF. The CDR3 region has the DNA TGTGCCAGCAGTTCATTAGCGGGAGGGCCCAACGAGCAGTACTTC.

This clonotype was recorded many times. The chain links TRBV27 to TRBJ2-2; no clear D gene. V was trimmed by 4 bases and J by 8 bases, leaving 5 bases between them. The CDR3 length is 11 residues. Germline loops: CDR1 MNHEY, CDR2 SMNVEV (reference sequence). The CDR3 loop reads CASSSLGELFF. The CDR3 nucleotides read TGTGCCAGCAGTTCTCTTGGGGAGCTGTTTTTT.

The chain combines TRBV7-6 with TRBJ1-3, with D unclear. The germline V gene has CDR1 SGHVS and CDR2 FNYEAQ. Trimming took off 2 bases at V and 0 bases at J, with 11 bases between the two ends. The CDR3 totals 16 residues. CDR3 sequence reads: CASSLQSFGSGNTIYF. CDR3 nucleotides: TGTGCCAGCAGCTTACAGTCATTCGGCTCTGGAAACACCATATATTTT.

The CDR3 loop is CASSLVTSGQETQYF. CDR3 DNA: TGTGCCAGCAGTTTAGTAACTAGCGGCCAAGAGACCCAGTACTTC. This chain joins TRBV12-3 or TRBV12-4 and TRBJ2-5, with 8 bases that match TRBD2. The CDR3 runs 15 residues. Losses at the gene ends were 1 base for V and 1 base for J; bases not matched to a gene: 2.

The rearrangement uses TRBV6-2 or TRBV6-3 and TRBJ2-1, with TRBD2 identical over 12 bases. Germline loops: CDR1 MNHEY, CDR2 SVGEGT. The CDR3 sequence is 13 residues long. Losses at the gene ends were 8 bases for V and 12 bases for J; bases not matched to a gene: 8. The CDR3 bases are TGTGCCAGCGGGACTAGCGGGCCCCTTGGGCAGTTCTTC. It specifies CASGTSGPLGQFF.

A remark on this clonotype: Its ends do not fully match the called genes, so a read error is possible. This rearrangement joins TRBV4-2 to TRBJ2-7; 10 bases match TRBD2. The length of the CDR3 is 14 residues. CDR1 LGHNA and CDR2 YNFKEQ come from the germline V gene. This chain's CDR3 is CASIQRTSGYEQYF. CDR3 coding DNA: TGTGCCAGCATCCAACGGACTAGCGGTTACGAGCAGTACTTC.

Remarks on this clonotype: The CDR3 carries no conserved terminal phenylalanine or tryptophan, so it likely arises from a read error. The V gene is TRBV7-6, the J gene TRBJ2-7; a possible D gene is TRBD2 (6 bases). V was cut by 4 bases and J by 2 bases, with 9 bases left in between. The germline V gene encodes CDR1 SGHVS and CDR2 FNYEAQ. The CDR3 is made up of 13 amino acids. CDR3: CASSSSGAYEQYL. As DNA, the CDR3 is TGTGCCAGCAGCTCTTCGGGGGCCTACGAGCAGTACTTA.

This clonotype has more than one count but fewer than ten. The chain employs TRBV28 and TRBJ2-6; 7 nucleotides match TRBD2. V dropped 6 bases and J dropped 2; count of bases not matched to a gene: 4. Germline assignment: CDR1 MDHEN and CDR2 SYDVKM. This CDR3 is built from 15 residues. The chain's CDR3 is CASSRGGTGANVLTF. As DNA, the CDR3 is TGTGCCAGCAGCCGGGGAGGGACTGGGGCCAACGTCCTGACTTTC.

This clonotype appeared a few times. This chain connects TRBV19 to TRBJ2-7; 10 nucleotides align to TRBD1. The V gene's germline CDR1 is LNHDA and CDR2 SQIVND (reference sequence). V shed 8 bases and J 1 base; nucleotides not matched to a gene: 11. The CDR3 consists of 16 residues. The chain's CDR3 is CASPSDDRGLSYEQYF. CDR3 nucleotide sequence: TGTGCCAGTCCCAGCGATGACAGGGGGCTTTCCTACGAGCAGTACTTC.

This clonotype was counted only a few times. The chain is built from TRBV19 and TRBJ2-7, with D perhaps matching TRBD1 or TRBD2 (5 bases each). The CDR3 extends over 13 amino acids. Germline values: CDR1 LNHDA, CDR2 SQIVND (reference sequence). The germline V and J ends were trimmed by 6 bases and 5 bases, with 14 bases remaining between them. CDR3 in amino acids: CASSGDWGNEQYF. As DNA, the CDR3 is TGTGCCAGTAGCGGGGATTGGGGGAACGAGCAGTACTTC.

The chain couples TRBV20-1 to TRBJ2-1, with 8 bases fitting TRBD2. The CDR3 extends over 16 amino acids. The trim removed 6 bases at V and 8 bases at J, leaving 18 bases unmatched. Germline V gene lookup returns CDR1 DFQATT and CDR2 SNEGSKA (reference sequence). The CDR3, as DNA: TGCAGTGCCGGGGGGGGGAGGGCCGAAGGTGTGGATGAGCAGTTCTTC. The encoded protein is CSAGGGRAEGVDEQFF.

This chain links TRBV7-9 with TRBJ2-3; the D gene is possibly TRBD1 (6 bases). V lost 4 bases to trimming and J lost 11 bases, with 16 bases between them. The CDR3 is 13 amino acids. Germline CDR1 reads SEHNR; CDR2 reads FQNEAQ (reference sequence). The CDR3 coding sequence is TGTGCCAGCAGCTCGGAATCTGACAGGAGGCAGTATTTT. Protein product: CASSSESDRRQYF.

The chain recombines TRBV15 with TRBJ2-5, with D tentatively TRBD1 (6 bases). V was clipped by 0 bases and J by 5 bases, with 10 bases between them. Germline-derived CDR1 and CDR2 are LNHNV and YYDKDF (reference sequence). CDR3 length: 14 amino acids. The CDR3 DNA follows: TGTGCCACCAGCAGAGATTACAGGGAGGAGACCCAGTACTTC. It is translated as CATSRDYREETQYF. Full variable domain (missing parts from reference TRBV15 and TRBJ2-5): DAMVIQNPRYQVTQFGKPVTLSCSQTLNHNVMYWYQQKSSQAPKLLFHYYDKDFNNEADTPDNFQSRRPNTSFCFLDIRSPGLGDTAMYLCATSRDYREETQYFGPGTRLLVL.

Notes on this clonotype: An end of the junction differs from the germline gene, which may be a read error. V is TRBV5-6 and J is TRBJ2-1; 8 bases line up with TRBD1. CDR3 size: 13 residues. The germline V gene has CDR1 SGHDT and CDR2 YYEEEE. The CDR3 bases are TGTACCAGCAGCCACAGGGGGGTAAATGAGCAGTTCTTC. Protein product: CTSSHRGVNEQFF. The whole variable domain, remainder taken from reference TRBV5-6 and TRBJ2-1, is DAGVTQSPTHLIKTRGQQVTLRCSPKSGHDTVSWYQQALGQGPQFIFQYYEEEERQRGNFPDRFSGHQFPNYSSELNVNALLLGDSALYLCTSSHRGVNEQFFGPGTRLTVL.

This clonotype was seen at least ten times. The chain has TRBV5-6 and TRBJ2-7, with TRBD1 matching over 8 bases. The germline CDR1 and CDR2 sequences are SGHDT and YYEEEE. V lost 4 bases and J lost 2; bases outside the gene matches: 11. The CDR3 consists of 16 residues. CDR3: CASSHGQGSLAYEQYF. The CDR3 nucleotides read TGTGCCAGCAGCCACGGACAGGGAAGTCTAGCCTACGAGCAGTACTTC. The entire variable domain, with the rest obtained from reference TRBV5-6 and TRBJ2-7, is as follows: DAGVTQSPTHLIKTRGQQVTLRCSPKSGHDTVSWYQQALGQGPQFIFQYYEEEERQRGNFPDRFSGHQFPNYSSELNVNALLLGDSALYLCASSHGQGSLAYEQYFGPGTRLTVT.

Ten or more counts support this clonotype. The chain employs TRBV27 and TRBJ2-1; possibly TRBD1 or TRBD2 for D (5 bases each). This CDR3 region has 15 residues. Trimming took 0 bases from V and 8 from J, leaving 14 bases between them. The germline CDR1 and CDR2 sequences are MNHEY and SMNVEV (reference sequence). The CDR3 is CASSLSPGSGYEQFF. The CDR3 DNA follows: TGTGCCAGCAGTTTATCCCCAGGGAGTGGCTATGAGCAGTTCTTC.

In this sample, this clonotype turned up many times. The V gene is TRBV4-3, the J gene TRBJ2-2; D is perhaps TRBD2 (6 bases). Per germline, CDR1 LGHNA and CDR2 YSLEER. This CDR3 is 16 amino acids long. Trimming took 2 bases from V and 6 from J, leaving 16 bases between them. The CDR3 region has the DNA TGCGCCAGCAGCCAACGTAGCTATTGGGAGGCCGGGGAGCTGTTTTTT. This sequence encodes CASSQRSYWEAGELFF.

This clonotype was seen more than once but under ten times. The CDR3 region has the DNA TGTGCCAGCAGTTCCTACGGACTAGCGGGAGGTGTGGATACGCAGTATTTT. Protein: CASSSYGLAGGVDTQYF. This chain connects TRBV12-3 or TRBV12-4 to TRBJ2-3, with 14 bases aligning to TRBD2. Trimming removed 4 bases from V and 6 bases from J; junction bases left unmatched: 9. The CDR3 runs to 17 residues.

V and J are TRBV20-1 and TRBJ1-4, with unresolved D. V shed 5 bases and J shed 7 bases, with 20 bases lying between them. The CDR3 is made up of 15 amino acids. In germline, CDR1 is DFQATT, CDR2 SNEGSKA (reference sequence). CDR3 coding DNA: TGCAGTGCTGAAACCGGGCCAGCTCTGGGTGAAAAACTGTTTTTT. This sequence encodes CSAETGPALGEKLFF.

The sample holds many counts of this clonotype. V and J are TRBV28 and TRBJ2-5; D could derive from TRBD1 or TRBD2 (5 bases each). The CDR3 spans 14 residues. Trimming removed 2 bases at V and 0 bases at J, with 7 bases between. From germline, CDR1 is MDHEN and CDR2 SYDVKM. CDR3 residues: CASSLGGYQETQYF. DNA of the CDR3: TGTGCCAGCAGTTTAGGGGGATACCAAGAGACCCAGTACTTC. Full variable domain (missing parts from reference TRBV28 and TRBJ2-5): DVKVTQSSRYLVKRTGEKVFLECVQDMDHENMFWYRQDPGLGLRLIYFSYDVKMKEKGDIPEGYSVSREKKERFSLILESASTNQTSMYLCASSLGGYQETQYFGPGTRLLVL.

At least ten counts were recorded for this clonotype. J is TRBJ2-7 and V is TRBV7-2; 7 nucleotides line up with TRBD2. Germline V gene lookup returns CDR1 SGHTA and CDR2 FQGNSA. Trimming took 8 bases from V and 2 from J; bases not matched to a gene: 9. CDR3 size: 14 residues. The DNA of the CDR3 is TGTGCCAGCTCGCCTTTAGCGGGCCCCTACGAGCAGTACTTC. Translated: CASSPLAGPYEQYF.

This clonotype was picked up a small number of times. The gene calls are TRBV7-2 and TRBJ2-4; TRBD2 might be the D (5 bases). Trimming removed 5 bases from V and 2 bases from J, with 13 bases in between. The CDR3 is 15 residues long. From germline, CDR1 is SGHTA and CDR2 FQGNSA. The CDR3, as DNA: TGTGCCAGCAGCCCCTCGCTCGGGACCAAAAACATTCAGTACTTC. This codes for CASSPSLGTKNIQYF.

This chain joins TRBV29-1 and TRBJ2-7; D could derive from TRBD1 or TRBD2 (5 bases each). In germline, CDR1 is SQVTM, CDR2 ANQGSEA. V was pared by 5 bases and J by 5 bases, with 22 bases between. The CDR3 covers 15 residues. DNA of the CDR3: TGCAGCGTTATGAGCGGAAGAGGGGCGCTCAACGAGCAGTACTTC. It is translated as CSVMSGRGALNEQYF.